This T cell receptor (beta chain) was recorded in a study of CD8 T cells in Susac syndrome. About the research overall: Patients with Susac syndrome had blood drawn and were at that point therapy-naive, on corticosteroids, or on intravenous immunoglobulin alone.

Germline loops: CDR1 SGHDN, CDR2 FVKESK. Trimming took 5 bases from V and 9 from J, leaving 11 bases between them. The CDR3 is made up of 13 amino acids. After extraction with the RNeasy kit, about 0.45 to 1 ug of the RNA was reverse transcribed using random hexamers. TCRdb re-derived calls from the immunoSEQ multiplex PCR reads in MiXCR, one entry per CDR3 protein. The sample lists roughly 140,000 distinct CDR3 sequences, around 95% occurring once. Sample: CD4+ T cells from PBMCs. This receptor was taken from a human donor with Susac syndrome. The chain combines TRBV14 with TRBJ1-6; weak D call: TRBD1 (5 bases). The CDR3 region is CASSSFGGSPLHF. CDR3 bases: TGTGCCAGCAGCTCCTTCGGGGGTTCACCCCTCCACTTT.